This T cell receptor (beta chain) originates from a study of cytomegalovirus exposure and HLA in healthy donors (dated by TCRdb to about 2017). Context from the whole study: In an earlier analysis of roughly 500 of the donors, 276 Gb of sequence data and 100 million or so unique TCR beta sequences from 150 million to 200 million T cells were reported. An early release covering 550 to 650 HLA-typed donors comprised about 320 gigabases of sequencing data and roughly 85 million unique TCR sequences. Among the roughly 390 genotyped donors, more than 70% belonged to the genetic ancestry cluster associated with self-reported Caucasian donors. The study aimed to test whether signatures of past pathogen exposure could be identified by cataloging public T cell receptors. Using immunosequencing, the study profiled T cell repertoires from about 610 subjects and related those repertoires to cytomegalovirus serostatus. Besides the first cohort of approximately 670 subjects, a separate validation cohort made up of 120 or so different subjects was used. To predict cytomegalovirus infection status, the study brought together high-throughput TCR immunosequencing, statistical association of individual TCRs with disease status, and machine learning. A later analysis re-analyzed previously published TCR beta repertoires from approximately 670 donors and added high-resolution HLA genotyping to study TCR occurrence patterns. The later analysis used no new phenotypic data to find candidate immune exposures, relying instead on TCR beta sequences and their occurrence across donors. An earlier analysis of some 500 of the donors used high-throughput TCR beta sequencing to judge whether each TCR beta V gene segment behaved as functional or pseudogenic. Donor age, sex, ethnicity and CMV serostatus were compiled alongside the repertoire data. A later genetic analysis took genome-wide SNP genotypes for about 55% of the roughly 700 donors and used that subset as a discovery cohort. All discovery cohort repertoires had been generated on a single sequencing platform. Both class I and class II loci were covered by HLA typing, at four-digit resolution. The number of typed donors differed by locus: roughly 629-640 for A, B, C, DRB1 and DQB1; about 520 for DQA1; some 590 for DPA1; and 400 to 480 for DPB1. Because of strong linkage in the cohort, roughly five DR-DQ haplotypes were treated as single units for association and clustering. Among some 410 genotyped donors of the cohort, an average of roughly 230,000 unique TCR beta nucleotide sequences was sequenced per donor, of which about 18% were non-productive. The paper as a whole reports these results and caveats: In this cohort, only TCR beta chains were sequenced, and detectable features were limited by the absence of alpha or paired-chain data. Across donors, most TCR sequences were observed very rarely, whereas some public TCRs were present in many individuals. A later analysis associated about 17,000 TCR beta sequences with specific HLA alleles at a false discovery rate of 0.05. A later genetic analysis reported fewer N-insertions in productive TCRs among donors in an Asian-associated ancestry cluster than the approximately 670-donor mean. The classifier was reported to diagnose cytomegalovirus status with high specificity and sensitivity in both the original and validation cohorts. A later analysis found that most CMV-associated TCR beta chains appeared HLA-restricted, with HLA associations seemingly driven largely by CMV exposure. Correlated functional status among segregating V segments might reflect linkage disequilibrium, but an unknown experimental factor could not be ruled out. A later analysis reported that several top co-occurrence clusters appeared linked to parvovirus B19, influenza, CMV and Epstein-Barr virus. When HLA alleles, especially DR and DQ, strongly co-occurred, attributing TCR associations to individual alleles was difficult. Because the 87-base-pair reads could not distinguish some IMGT-functional V segments, including TRBV6-2 and TRBV6-3, those segments were excluded. Over 15 rarely observed V segments, including chromosome 9 orphons, were excluded from the earlier analysis of almost 600 of the donors because counts were too low. The only immune exposure information available for the cohort was CMV serostatus. A group of highly shared sequence variants was considered likely to be a technical artifact of the sequencing pipeline. Three of the identified cytomegalovirus-associated TCR beta chains were confirmed in vitro to be specific for cytomegalovirus antigens. Because HLA typing was missing for some donors at each locus, association tests included only the typed subset. In a later genetic analysis, a missense DCLRE1C variant was associated with V-gene and J-gene trimming of TCR beta chains, and the association was replicated in an independent cohort. In a later analysis, TCR association rates were found to vary across HLA loci, with the most associated TCRs seen for DRB1 alleles and the fewest for HLA-C alleles. It was suggested by the authors that the approach could potentially be generalized to other disease states and immunological phenotypes. Roughly uniform sequencing depth across donors was assumed in presence/absence analyses, although this assumption may not hold. In a later analysis, HLA-associated TCR beta chains showed more clonal expansion and lower generation probabilities than non-associated chains that were equally common. The study listed 150 to 200 TCR beta chains as associated with cytomegalovirus. Broadly in line with IMGT annotations, most TCR beta V segments showed up in productive rearrangements about 90% or about 30% of the time in an earlier analysis of 450 to 600 of the donors. A further reported finding was that TCR beta sequences accurately predicted the HLA-A and HLA-B alleles for most subjects in the first cohort.

Libraries were built with the immunoSEQ multiplex PCR assay. For the multiplex PCR, a mixture combining 60 forward primers for TCR Vbeta segments and 13 reverse primers for TCR Jbeta segments was used. Amplification of the CDR3 region of rearranged TCR beta genes was performed with a multiplex PCR assay on genomic DNA. The Illumina HiSeq System was used to sequence the amplified TCR beta libraries as 87-base-pair reads. The authors' pipeline ran thus. A later analysis counted 65 million to 90 million unique TCR beta chains across the 650 to 700 repertoires, and some 11 million of these chains were shared by at least two donors. A nearest-neighbor algorithm error-corrected the raw reads and collapsed the reads into unique sequences, merging closely related sequences to remove PCR and sequencing errors. To assign V, D and J gene segments, CDR3 sequences were aligned to IMGT reference sequences. For a sequence to be retained, a match of at least six nucleotides was required to both a V gene segment and a J gene segment. A rearrangement was called productive if the CDR3 had no stop codons and remained in frame with V and J, and every other rearrangement was called non-productive. Following IMGT convention, CDR3 was defined as the stretch from the second conserved V-encoded cysteine up to the conserved J-encoded phenylalanine. In an earlier analysis of some 550 of the donors, sequences lacking an unambiguous match to a single V gene segment were excluded. An earlier analysis of several hundred of the donors called V segments functional above 56.7% productive rearrangements and segregating when the between-donor standard deviation exceeded 5%. A statistical classification framework was built for diagnosing cytomegalovirus status from the catalog of TCR beta chain sequences. In a later analysis, V and J genes were assigned by comparing TCR nucleotide sequences against IMGT/GENE-DB human TR gene sequences. In a later analysis, CDR3 sequences and most-parsimonious VDJ recombination scenarios were assigned using the TCRdist pipeline. In a later analysis, every TCR beta chain was defined by the combination of its CDR3 amino acid sequence and its V-gene family, and reads without a unique V-gene family were dropped. A later analysis removed 592 highly shared, low-generation-probability nucleotide sequences to deal with suspected cross-contamination and a sequencing artifact. For each public chain, a later analysis derived a clonal expansion index from normalized ranks of inferred template counts within each repertoire. Generation probabilities in a later analysis came from a VDJ recombination model fitted to out-of-frame rearrangements, and those results were checked against IGoR. In a later analysis, hypergeometric tests were used to score TCR-TCR, TCR-HLA and TCR-CMV co-occurrence, with a repertoire-size bias correction applied to TCR pairs. In a later analysis, false discovery rates were estimated by permuting HLA or CMV assignments 20 times. In a later analysis, co-occurring TCRs were grouped with DBSCAN, and TCRdist sequence similarity was added when clustering was performed within HLA-allele-positive subsets. Repertoires with fewer than 30,000 or more than 120,000 public chains were left out of co-occurrence clustering, as were about 5 repertoires with anomalous nucleotide sharing. TCRdb mirrors the immuneACCESS table, restricted to in-frame sequences. Some clones are absent from its copies; in checked studies, under half trace to an unresolved V gene, and the reason for the others is unknown. The V and J calls and clone size are taken from that table; D and trimming were inferred from the DNA. The sample table shows 95,000 to 150,000 clones, and more than 60% are seen once. The top ten hold 1.5% to 1.7% of the sample.

As regards this clone: Its specific antigen is unknown. Base-call qualities are not available, and no considerably larger clone is one nucleotide away.

In total, roughly 670 healthy bone marrow donors made up the cohort. At the time of sampling, every cohort member was nominally healthy, though immune exposures that went unrecorded were likely present. The donor tested CMV seronegative, placing the donor among the 350 or so seronegative members of the cohort. A peripheral blood sample was provided by each donor, and peripheral blood mononuclear cells were used for TCR beta sequencing. Genomic DNA extraction from the blood cell samples was performed with the Qiagen DNeasy Blood Extraction Kit. The CDR3 has 14 amino acids, counting the end cysteine and phenylalanine. The entry retains the CDR3 DNA only, 42 bases that are in frame from base 1.

The V gene is TRBV21-1 and the J gene is TRBJ2-2; the D call of TRBD2 is as the table states it, not checked on the DNA. TRBV21-1 is a pseudogene locus. Sequencing was carried out using PBMCs. The clonotype originates from a man aged 18 to 29 in good health and CMV-seronegative. The sequence in DNA is TGTGCCAGCAGCAAGCCCCCCGGCACCGGGGAGCTGTTTTTT. This codes for CASSKPPGTGELFF.